Below, one TCR beta chain is given with its context. Its antigen is as yet unknown. V dropped 6 bases and J dropped 9 bases, with 14 bases sitting between them. The CDR3 covers 12 residues. Germline values: CDR1 ENHRY, CDR2 SYGVKD. This specimen comes from a study of cytomegalovirus exposure and HLA in healthy donors. Whole-study findings and limits: A later analysis reportedly found that, within productive TCRs, an Asian-associated ancestry cluster had fewer N-insertions than the mean observed across the approximately 700 donors. In a later analysis, V- and J-gene trimming of beta chains associated with a DCLRE1C missense variant, replicated independently.

The PCR had 60 Vbeta and 13 Jbeta primers. Only in-frame clones appear in the TCRdb table, and some are missing; sequencing was by immunoSEQ multiplex PCR. The sample totals about 58,000 clones. The donors were healthy bone marrow donors. The specimen sequenced was PBMCs. The source of this sequence is a woman under 30 in good health and CMV-seronegative. This chain joins TRBV10-3 and TRBJ2-5; no clear D. CDR3 region: CAIRNSALAQYF. The CDR3 region has the DNA TGTGCCATCAGGAACTCTGCGCTTGCCCAGTACTTC.